These T cell receptor beta chains were read from a single sample in a study of blood T cell repertoires in COVID-19. The table came from immunoSEQ multiplex PCR; TCRdb's copy has only in-frame clones and leaves some out. The sample includes roughly 29,000 clones, 81% seen only once; the top ten take about a sixth. The sample was peripheral blood. The receptors were gathered from a woman aged 55-69 years with acute or convalescent COVID-19. Each CDR3 is given with its conserved first and last residue. A D gene is named only where the DNA matches it firmly. Only part of the rows carry a size: once, few, many, or a class if the clone is expanded.

V gene	D gene	clone size	J gene	CDR3 protein	CDR3 DNA
TRBV5-6	TRBD2	-	TRBJ2-1	CASSSTSGRHNEQFF	TGTGCCAGCAGCTCCACTAGCGGGAGGCACAATGAGCAGTTCTTC
TRBV5-8	-	once	TRBJ1-3	CASSFQGSGNTIYF	TGTGCCAGCAGCTTCCAGGGCTCTGGAAACACCATATATTTT
TRBV28	-	-	TRBJ1-1	CASSSPGVPEAFF	TGTGCCAGCAGTTCCCCGGGGGTTCCTGAAGCTTTCTTT
TRBV7-3	-	few	TRBJ1-1	CASSLNTRTTEAFF	TGTGCCAGCAGCTTAAACACACGAACCACTGAAGCTTTCTTT
TRBV7-8	-	-	TRBJ2-5	CASSLAGTPQETQYF	TGTGCCAGCAGCTTAGCAGGGACACCTCAAGAGACCCAGTACTTC
TRBV2	-	-	TRBJ2-5	CASSELETQYF	TGTGCCAGCAGTGAACTTGAGACCCAGTACTTC
TRBV5-1	-	once	TRBJ2-1	CASSPVQAEQFF	TGCGCCAGCAGCCCGGTCCAGGCAGAGCAGTTCTTC
TRBV23-1	-	-	TRBJ1-5	CASSQRQGGQPQHF	TGCGCCAGCAGTCAAAGGCAGGGAGGTCAGCCCCAGCATTTT
TRBV2	TRBD1	-	TRBJ2-2	CASSGGQGAIGELFF	TGTGCCAGCAGTGGGGGGCAGGGGGCGATCGGGGAGCTGTTTTTT
TRBV10-3	-	-	TRBJ1-2	CAISESPGDGYTF	TGTGCCATCAGTGAGTCTCCGGGGGATGGCTACACCTTC